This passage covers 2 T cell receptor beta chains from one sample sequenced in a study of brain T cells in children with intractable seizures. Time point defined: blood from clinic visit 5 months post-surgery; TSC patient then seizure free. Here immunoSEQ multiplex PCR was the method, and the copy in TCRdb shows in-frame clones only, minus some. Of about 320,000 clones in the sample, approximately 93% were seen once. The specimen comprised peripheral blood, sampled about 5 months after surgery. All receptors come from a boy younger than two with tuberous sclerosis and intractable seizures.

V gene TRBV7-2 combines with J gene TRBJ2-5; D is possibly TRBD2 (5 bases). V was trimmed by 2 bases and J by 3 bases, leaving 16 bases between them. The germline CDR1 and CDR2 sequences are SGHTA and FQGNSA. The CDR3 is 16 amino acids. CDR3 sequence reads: CASSLTPPGYEETQYF. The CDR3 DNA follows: TGTGCCAGCAGCTTAACCCCCCCGGGGTACGAAGAGACCCAGTACTTC.

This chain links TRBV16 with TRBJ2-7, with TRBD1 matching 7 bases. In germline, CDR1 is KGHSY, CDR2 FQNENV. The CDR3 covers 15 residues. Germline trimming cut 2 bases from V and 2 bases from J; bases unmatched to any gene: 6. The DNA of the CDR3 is TGTGCCAGCAGCCAAATCTCGACAGGGACCTACGAGCAGTACTTC. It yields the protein CASSQISTGTYEQYF.